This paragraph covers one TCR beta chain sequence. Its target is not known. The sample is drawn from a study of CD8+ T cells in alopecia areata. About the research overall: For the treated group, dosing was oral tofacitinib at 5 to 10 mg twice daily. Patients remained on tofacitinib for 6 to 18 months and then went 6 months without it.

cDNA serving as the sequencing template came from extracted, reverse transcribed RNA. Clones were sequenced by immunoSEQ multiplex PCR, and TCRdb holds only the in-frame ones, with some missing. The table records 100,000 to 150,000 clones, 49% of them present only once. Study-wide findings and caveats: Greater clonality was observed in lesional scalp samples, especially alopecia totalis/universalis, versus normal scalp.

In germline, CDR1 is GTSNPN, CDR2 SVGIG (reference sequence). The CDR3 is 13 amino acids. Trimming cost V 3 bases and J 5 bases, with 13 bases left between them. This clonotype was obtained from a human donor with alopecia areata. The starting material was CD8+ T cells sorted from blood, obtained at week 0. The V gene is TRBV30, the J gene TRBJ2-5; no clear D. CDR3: CAWRSLGSETQYF. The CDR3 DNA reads TGTGCCTGGAGGTCACTGGGGTCGGAGACCCAGTACTTC.